This TCR beta chain was sequenced for a study of spatial heterogeneity in lung cancer. MiXCR, applied by TCRdb to the 5' RACE reads, yields one record per CDR3 protein. The sample lists around 60,000 distinct CDR3 sequences, 8.4% occurring once. Time point described: sample taken at primary tumor resection. Tumor, nontumor lung or frozen PBMC supplied whole RNA that was sequenced unsorted. This CDR3 has 16 residues. Germline assignment: CDR1 PRHDT and CDR2 FYEKMQ (reference sequence). Trimming took 4 bases from V and 6 from J; bases not matched to a gene: 9. This clonotype has at least ten counts. The chain uses TRBV13 and TRBJ2-3; 11 bases map to TRBD2. The sequenced sample was PBMCs, obtained at surgery. This clonotype was obtained from a female donor with early-stage non-small cell lung cancer. The CDR3 nucleotides are TGTGCCAGCAGCTCCGTAGCGGGAGGGGGGGACGATACGCAGTATTTT. It yields the protein CASSSVAGGGDDTQYF.